The 3 T cell receptor beta chains in this list originate from one sample, sequenced in a study of human T cells and chemical hapten exposure. The sample's time point: patch test 1, 2 weeks after DPC sensitization. Treatment noted: therapeutic diphenylcyclopropenone sensitization with weekly scalp DPC. Using its own MiXCR run on the RACE reads, TCRdb lists one record per CDR3 protein. This sample has about 120,000 distinct CDR3 sequences, with around an eighth found just once. The material sequenced was whole blood, taken in connection with sensitization to the hapten diphenylcyclopropenone (DPC). All receptors derive from a woman aged 50 to 60 with alopecia areata. Some clones in this sample may be carry-over from other donors' samples.

The gene calls are TRBV20-1 and TRBJ2-1; D unresolved. Trimming shortened V by 5 bases and J by 6 bases, and 11 bases separated the two germline ends. This CDR3 region has 12 residues. Germline V gives CDR1 DFQATT, CDR2 SNEGSKA (reference sequence). The CDR3 loop reads CSAYRRVNEQFF. Here the CDR3 DNA reads TGCAGTGCTTACCGACGCGTCAATGAGCAGTTCTTC.

This clonotype was detected many times. The V and J genes are TRBV18 and TRBJ1-5; TRBD1 aligns across 8 bases. V shed 3 bases and J 10 bases; nucleotides not matched to a gene: 8. This CDR3 spans 14 amino acids. Germline V gene data show CDR1 as KGHSH and CDR2 as LQKENI. The CDR3 nucleotides read TGTGCCAGCTCACCGGGACAGGAGAATCGACCCCAGCATTTT. Its protein is CASSPGQENRPQHF.

This chain links TRBV19 with TRBJ2-1, with TRBD1 as a possible D gene (6 bases). Looked up from germline, CDR1 is LNHDA and CDR2 is SQIVND (reference sequence). This CDR3 region has 14 residues. Trimming removed 6 bases at V and 4 bases at J, with 13 bases between. The CDR3 DNA follows: TGTGCCAGTAGCCCGACCGACAGGTACAATGAGCAGTTCTTC. This translates into CASSPTDRYNEQFF.